This entry lists 16 T cell receptor beta chains sequenced from one sample in a study of identical twins. A single record per CDR3 protein comes from TCRdb applying MiXCR to the 5' RACE reads. The sample includes 500,000 to 650,000 distinct CDR3 sequences, just over 7% of them seen just once. This sample also appeared in a second study, on yellow fever vaccine responses in identical twins.

The sample consisted of PBMCs. The receptors here all came from a woman aged 18-30 years in good health.

This clonotype has just a few counts. CDR3 residues: CATHALRLAGNTGELFF. The CDR3 DNA reads TGTGCCACCCACGCCCTACGACTAGCGGGGAACACCGGGGAGCTGTTTTTT. The gene calls are TRBV19 and TRBJ2-2, with 10 bases aligning to TRBD2. V lost 10 bases to trimming and J lost 1 base; unmatched junction nucleotides: 12. Germline CDR1 LNHDA, CDR2 SQIVND (reference sequence). The CDR3 has 17 amino acids.

This clonotype was recorded at least ten times. The chain carries TRBV3-1 and TRBJ1-1; D is unclear. The CDR3 spans 14 residues. Germline V lookup: CDR1 LGHDT, CDR2 YNNKEL (reference sequence). V was cut by 1 base and J by 4 bases, with 10 bases left in between. CDR3 loop: CASSQVPRATEAFF. CDR3 DNA: TGTGCCAGCAGCCAAGTCCCAAGGGCCACTGAAGCTTTCTTT.

This sequence joins TRBV5-5 and TRBJ2-1, with D possibly called TRBD1 or TRBD2 (5 bases each). The CDR3 spans 16 residues. The V end was cut by 4 bases, the J end by 1 base, with 15 bases between. Germline lookup yields CDR1 SGHKS and CDR2 YYEKEE (reference sequence). The CDR3 region is CASSMGPRGSYNEQFF. The CDR3 DNA follows: TGTGCCAGCAGCATGGGACCGAGGGGATCCTACAATGAGCAGTTCTTC.

This clonotype was counted a few times. The rearrangement links TRBV12-3 or TRBV12-4 to TRBJ2-5; TRBD1 matches at 9 bases. Trimming took 4 bases from V and 5 from J; bases not matched to a gene: 14. There are 17 residues in the CDR3. In nucleotides, the CDR3 is TGTGCCAGCAGTTCCCGGCCGGGACAGGGAGTCGGGGAGACCCAGTACTTC. Translation: CASSSRPGQGVGETQYF.

The CDR3 sequence is CSVQAGSRYEQFF. The CDR3 region has the DNA TGCAGCGTTCAAGCGGGATCTAGGTATGAGCAGTTCTTC. V usage is TRBV29-1 and J usage is TRBJ2-1; 7 positions match TRBD2. The CDR3 has 13 amino acids. V trimming: 5 bases; J trimming: 8 bases; junction bases outside the gene matches: 9. The germline V gene has CDR1 SQVTM and CDR2 ANQGSEA.

V gene TRBV11-2 combines with J gene TRBJ2-1; 12 bases align to TRBD2. The CDR3 has 14 residues. The V gene end was trimmed by 7 bases and the J gene end by 5 bases; junction bases not matched to a gene: 3. CDR1 and CDR2 (germline): SGHAT, FQNNGV. CDR3 sequence: CASNRLAGDNEQFF. The CDR3 nucleotides are TGTGCCAGCAACCGACTAGCGGGGGACAATGAGCAGTTCTTC.

The rearrangement joins TRBV11-2 to TRBJ2-2, with a tentative D call TRBD1 (7 bases). This CDR3 spans 15 amino acids. The germline V gene encodes CDR1 SGHAT and CDR2 FQNNGV. Between the trimmed V and J ends, which lost 6 bases and 1 base, there was a span of 12 bases. CDR3 DNA: TGTGCCAGCAGGAGACAGGGAGGGAACACCGGGGAGCTGTTTTTT. It translates to CASRRQGGNTGELFF.

The gene calls are TRBV4-1 and TRBJ1-1; D uncertain. The V gene lost 0 bases and the J gene lost 1 base, with 9 bases spanning the gap. Germline-derived CDR1 and CDR2 are MGHRA and YSYEKL. This CDR3 spans 15 amino acids. This CDR3 reads CASSQDLQPNTEAFF. The CDR3 nucleotides are TGCGCCAGCAGCCAAGACCTACAGCCGAACACTGAAGCTTTCTTT.

Many counts were recorded for this clonotype. The CDR3 DNA sequence: TGTGCCAGCAGACGGGCGATGACTAGCGGGGTTTTCAATGAGCAGTTCTTC. Amino acid sequence: CASRRAMTSGVFNEQFF. The chain is built from TRBV11-1 and TRBJ2-1; 11 bases line up with TRBD2. This CDR3 has 17 residues. CDR1 SGHAT and CDR2 FQDESV come from the germline V gene (reference sequence). The J segment lost 6 bases and the V segment lost 6 bases, leaving 13 bases of the junction unmatched.

In this sample, this clonotype turned up many times. V gene TRBV27 combines with J gene TRBJ1-1, with unresolved D. With 3 bases removed from V and 1 base from J, the gap between germline ends came to 9 bases. CDR3 length: 14 amino acids. Germline loops: CDR1 MNHEY, CDR2 SMNVEV (reference sequence). The CDR3 region is CASSFREGNTEAFF. The CDR3, as DNA: TGTGCCAGCAGTTTCCGCGAGGGGAACACTGAAGCTTTCTTT.

This clonotype was found a few times. The chain combines TRBV4-2 with TRBJ2-3; no clear D. Germline V gene sequence: CDR1 LGHNA, CDR2 YNFKEQ. The V end lost 1 base, the J end lost 0 bases, and 14 bases lay between the germline ends. CDR3 length: 17 residues. CDR3 sequence reads: CASSQVSGQASTDTQYF. Written as DNA, the CDR3 is TGTGCCAGCAGCCAAGTCTCGGGTCAGGCAAGCACAGATACGCAGTATTTT.

The chain combines TRBV4-1 with TRBJ2-1, with D possibly being TRBD1 or TRBD2 (5 bases each). The CDR3 extends over 17 amino acids. Germline CDR1 MGHRA, CDR2 YSYEKL. Trimming took off 1 base at V and 0 bases at J, with 13 bases between the two ends. The CDR3 region is CASSQVWGFRSYNEQFF. In nucleotides, the CDR3 is TGCGCCAGCAGCCAAGTTTGGGGGTTCCGCTCCTACAATGAGCAGTTCTTC.

This clonotype was counted between two and nine times. The rearrangement uses TRBV20-1 and TRBJ2-7; D not resolved. The V gene lost 1 base and the J gene lost 7 bases, with 8 bases spanning the gap. This CDR3 comprises 11 residues. CDR1 DFQATT and CDR2 SNEGSKA come from the germline V gene (reference sequence). This CDR3 reads CSARGGKEQYV. The CDR3 coding sequence is TGCAGTGCTAGAGGCGGTAAAGAGCAGTACGTC.

This clonotype was seen a few times. The chain combines TRBV7-8 with TRBJ2-7; 10 bases match TRBD2. Germline CDR1 SGHVS, CDR2 FQNEAQ. V dropped 5 bases and J dropped 5; count of bases not matched to a gene: 15. The CDR3 spans 17 residues. CDR3 sequence: CASSPDLAAGGPHEQYF. The CDR3 bases are TGTGCCAGCAGCCCGGACTTGGCAGCGGGAGGGCCCCACGAGCAGTACTTC. Combining the CDR3 with reference TRBV7-8 and TRBJ2-7 gives the whole variable domain GAGVSQSPRYKVAKRGQDVALRCDPISGHVSLFWYQQALGQGPEFLTYFQNEAQLDKSGLPSDRFFAERPEGSVSTLKIQRTQQEDSAVYLCASSPDLAAGGPHEQYFGPGTRLTVT.

J is TRBJ1-1 and V is TRBV24-1; D is possibly TRBD1 (5 bases). In germline, CDR1 is KGHDR, CDR2 SFDVKD. V was cut by 4 bases and J by 6 bases, with 14 bases left in between. This CDR3 region has 14 residues. CDR3 sequence (DNA): TGTGCCACCAGTGACGTCCCGGGACGGGCTGAAGCTTTCTTT. This encodes CATSDVPGRAEAFF.

There are many counts of this clonotype. The chain links TRBV5-1 to TRBJ2-3, with 7 bases lining up with TRBD1. The V and J ends lost 1 base and 4 bases, in that order; junction bases with no gene match: 12. There are 17 residues in the CDR3. CDR1 SGHRS and CDR2 YFSETQ come from the germline V gene. The CDR3 DNA reads as TGCGCCAGCAGCTTGCTTCTGGACAGGAGTTCGTCAGATACGCAGTATTTT. The encoded protein is CASSLLLDRSSSDTQYF.